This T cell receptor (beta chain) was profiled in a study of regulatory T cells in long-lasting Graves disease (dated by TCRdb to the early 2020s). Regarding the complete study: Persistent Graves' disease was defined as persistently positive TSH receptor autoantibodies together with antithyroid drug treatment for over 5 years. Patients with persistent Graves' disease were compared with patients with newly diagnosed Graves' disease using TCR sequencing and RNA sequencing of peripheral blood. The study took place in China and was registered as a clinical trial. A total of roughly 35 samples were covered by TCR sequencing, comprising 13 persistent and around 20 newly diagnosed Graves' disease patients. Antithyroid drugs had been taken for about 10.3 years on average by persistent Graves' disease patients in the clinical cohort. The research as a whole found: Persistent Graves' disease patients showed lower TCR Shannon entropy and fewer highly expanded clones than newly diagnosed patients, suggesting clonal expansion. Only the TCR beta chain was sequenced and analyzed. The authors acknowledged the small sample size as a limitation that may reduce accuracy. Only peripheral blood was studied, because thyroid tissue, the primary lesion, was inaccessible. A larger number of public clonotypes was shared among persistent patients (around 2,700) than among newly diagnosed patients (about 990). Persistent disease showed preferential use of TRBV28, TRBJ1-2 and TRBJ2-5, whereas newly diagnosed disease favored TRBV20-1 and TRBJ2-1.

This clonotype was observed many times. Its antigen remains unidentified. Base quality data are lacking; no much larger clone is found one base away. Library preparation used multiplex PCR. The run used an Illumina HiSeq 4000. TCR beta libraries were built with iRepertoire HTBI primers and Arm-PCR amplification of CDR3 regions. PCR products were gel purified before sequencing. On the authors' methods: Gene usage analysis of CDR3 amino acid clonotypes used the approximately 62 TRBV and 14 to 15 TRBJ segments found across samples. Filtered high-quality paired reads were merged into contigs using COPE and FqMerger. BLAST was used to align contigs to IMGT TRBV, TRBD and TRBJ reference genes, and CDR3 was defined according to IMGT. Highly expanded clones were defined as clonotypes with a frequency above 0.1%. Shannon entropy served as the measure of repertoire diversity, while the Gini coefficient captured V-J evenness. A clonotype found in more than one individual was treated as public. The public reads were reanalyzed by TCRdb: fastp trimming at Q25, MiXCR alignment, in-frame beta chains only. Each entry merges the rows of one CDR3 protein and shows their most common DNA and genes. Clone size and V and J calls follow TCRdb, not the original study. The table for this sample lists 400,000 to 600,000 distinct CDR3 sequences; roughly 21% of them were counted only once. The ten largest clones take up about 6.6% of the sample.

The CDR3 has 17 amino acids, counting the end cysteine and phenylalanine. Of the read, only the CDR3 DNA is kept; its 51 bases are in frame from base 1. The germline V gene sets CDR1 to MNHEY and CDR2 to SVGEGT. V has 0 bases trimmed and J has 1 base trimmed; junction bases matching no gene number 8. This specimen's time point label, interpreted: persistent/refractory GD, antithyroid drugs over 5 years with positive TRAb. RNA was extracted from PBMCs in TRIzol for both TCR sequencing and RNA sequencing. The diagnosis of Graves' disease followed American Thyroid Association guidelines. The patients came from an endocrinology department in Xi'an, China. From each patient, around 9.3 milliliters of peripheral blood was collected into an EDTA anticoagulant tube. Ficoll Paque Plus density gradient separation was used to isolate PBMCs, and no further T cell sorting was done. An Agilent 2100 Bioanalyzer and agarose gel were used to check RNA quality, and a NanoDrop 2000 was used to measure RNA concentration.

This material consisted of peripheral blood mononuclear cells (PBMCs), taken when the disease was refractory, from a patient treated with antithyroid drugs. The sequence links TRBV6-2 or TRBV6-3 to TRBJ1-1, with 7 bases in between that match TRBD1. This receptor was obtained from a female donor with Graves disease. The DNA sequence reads TGTGCCAGCAGTTACTCCCGGGACAGCCCAGCGAACACTGAAGCTTTCTTT. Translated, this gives CASSYSRDSPANTEAFF.